These 5 T cell receptor beta chains were all obtained from the same sample, sequenced in a study of OX40 agonist ivuxolimab in advanced cancers. This table comes from immunoSEQ multiplex PCR, and its TCRdb copy is limited to in-frame clones, with some not included. The sample holds under 75,000 clones, about 90% seen once. Material: CD4+ or CD8+ T cells sorted from blood, obtained in a trial of the OX40 agonist ivuxolimab. These receptors all stem from an adult with an advanced solid tumor such as melanoma, head and neck, liver or kidney cancer.

The V call is TRBV28, the J call TRBJ1-2; no reliable D call. This CDR3 region has 12 residues. Trimming took off 9 bases at V and 8 bases at J, with 16 bases between the two ends. Looked up from germline, CDR1 is MDHEN and CDR2 is SYDVKM. CDR3 loop: CASLRSGDGYTF. For the CDR3, the DNA is TGTGCCAGTTTGAGATCTGGCGACGGCTACACCTTC.

This chain links TRBV19 with TRBJ1-4; TRBD1 matches at 7 bases. The germline CDR1 and CDR2 sequences are LNHDA and SQIVND (reference sequence). The trim removed 7 bases at V and 0 bases at J, leaving 20 bases unmatched. This CDR3 has 20 amino acids. CDR3 sequence (DNA): TGTGCCAGTATGATAGTCATGGGACAGCTAACTAATTCAACTAATGAAAAACTGTTTTTT. Translated, it gives CASMIVMGQLTNSTNEKLFF.

The chain is built from TRBV11-1 and TRBJ2-7, with D unresolved. Germline CDR1 is SGHAT and CDR2 is FQDESV (reference sequence). The V end was cut by 2 bases, the J end by 3 bases, with 5 bases between. The CDR3 covers 12 residues. CDR3 DNA sequence: TGTGCCAGCAGCTTAACAGACTACGAGCAGTACTTC. It codes for CASSLTDYEQYF.

This clone was counted once. This chain connects TRBV2 to TRBJ2-3, with unresolved D. The CDR3 is 15 residues long. V was trimmed by 0 bases and J by 0 bases, leaving 7 bases between them. Germline V gene data show CDR1 as SNHLY and CDR2 as FYNNEI. Here the CDR3 DNA reads TGTGCCAGCAGTGAAGCGCTCTTTAGCACAGATACGCAGTATTTT. It yields the protein CASSEALFSTDTQYF.

The chain couples TRBV9 to TRBJ2-1, with 8 bases fitting TRBD1. The CDR3 covers 16 residues. Germline V gene data show CDR1 as SGDLS and CDR2 as YYNGEE. Unmatched junction bases numbered 11, after V lost 4 bases and J lost 5 bases. The CDR3 here is CASSSNLGTGHNEQFF. The CDR3 nucleotides are TGTGCCAGCAGCTCAAATCTAGGGACAGGCCACAATGAGCAGTTCTTC.